This TCR beta chain comes out of a study of blood T cell repertoires in COVID-19. About the study: There were acute and convalescent COVID-19 samples, and they came from the United States, Italy and Spain. PBMCs, B-cell-depleted T cells, or T cells provided the cDNA or gDNA that made up the material.

As handled by the study authors: By means of reference gene primer amplification, nucleated cell counts were estimated. Using immunoSEQ multiplex PCR, the repertoire was profiled, and TCRdb retains in-frame clones only, with some absent. The DNA was the basis for D and trimming; V, J and clone size are from that table. Seen here are fewer than 85,000 clones, more than 75% observed once, and the top ten hold around 21%. CDR3 size: 19 residues. The germline V gene encodes CDR1 SEHNR and CDR2 FQNEAQ (reference sequence). V dropped 0 bases and J dropped 6; count of bases not matched to a gene: 12. The chain links TRBV7-9 to TRBJ2-1, with 12 bases that match TRBD2. The TCR sequence derives from a woman aged 80 or over with active or convalescent COVID-19. What was sequenced was peripheral blood. This CDR3 is CASSLAIPGTSGWINEQFF. CDR3 bases: TGTGCCAGCAGCTTAGCGATTCCCGGGACTAGCGGGTGGATCAATGAGCAGTTCTTC.